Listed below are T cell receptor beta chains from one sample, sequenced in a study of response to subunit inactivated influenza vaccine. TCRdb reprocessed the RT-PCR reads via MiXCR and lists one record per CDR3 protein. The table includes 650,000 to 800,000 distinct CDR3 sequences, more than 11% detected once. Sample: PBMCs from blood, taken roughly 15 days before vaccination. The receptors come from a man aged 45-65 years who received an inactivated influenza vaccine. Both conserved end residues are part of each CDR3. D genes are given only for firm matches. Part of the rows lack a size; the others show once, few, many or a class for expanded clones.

TGTGCCAGCAGCTTGAGGAGGAGCTCCTACGAGCAGTACTTC CASSLRRSSYEQYF - TRBJ2-7 TRBV7-9 many 14
TGCAGTGCTAGAGATCGGCAGGGCTACGAGCAGTACTTC CSARDRQGYEQYF - TRBJ2-7 TRBV20-1 - 13
TGTGCCAGCAGCTCCTGGGTCCCTAGGTCCGAGCAGTACTTC CASSSWVPRSEQYF - TRBJ2-7 TRBV11-2 few 14
TGTGCCAGCAGCCAAGATTTAGAGACCAGGGTGAGAAATTCACCCCTCCACTTT CASSQDLETRVRNSPLHF - TRBJ1-6 TRBV3-1 - 18
TGCAGCGTGGGTCGCGACAGAAGGTCGGACACTGAAGCTTTCTTT CSVGRDRRSDTEAFF - TRBJ1-1 TRBV29-1 - 15
TGTGCCATCAGTGAGTCGGGAGAACTAGCGGGCTACAATGAGCAGTTCTTC CAISESGELAGYNEQFF TRBD2 TRBJ2-1 TRBV10-3 many 17
TGCGCCAGCAGCTTGTTCGGGAGCCTGGATGAAAAACTGTTTTTT CASSLFGSLDEKLFF - TRBJ1-4 TRBV5-1 many 15
TGTGCCAGCGAAGCCCCGGTGGAGACTGAAGCTTTCTTT CASEAPVETEAFF - TRBJ1-1 TRBV28 - 13
TGTGCCAGCAGCTTAGCTAAGGGTGGGGCCGATGAGCAGTTCTTC CASSLAKGGADEQFF - TRBJ2-1 TRBV7-2 few 15
TGCGCCAGCAGCTCGGGACAGGGGGCTGCAGATACGCAGTATTTT CASSSGQGAADTQYF TRBD1 TRBJ2-3 TRBV5-1 - 15
TGTGCCAGCAGTTACTTCGGACAGGGGGCTAGGGAAAAACTGTTTTTT CASSYFGQGAREKLFF TRBD1 TRBJ1-4 TRBV6-5 few 16
TGTGCCAGCAGTTTTCGGGGCACCCTCTTTATAGATTCACCCCTCCACTTT CASSFRGTLFIDSPLHF - TRBJ1-6 TRBV12-3/TRBV12-4 few 17
TGTGCCAGCAGTGGCGCGGGTTCTGAAGCTTTCTTT CASSGAGSEAFF - TRBJ1-1 TRBV2 few 12
TGCGCCAGCAGCCAACTATCTCAGGGGTGGGATAACTATGGCTACACCTTC CASSQLSQGWDNYGYTF - TRBJ1-2 TRBV4-3 - 17
TGTGCCAGCAGCTTGATACGGGACAGGGGTCACGAGCAGTACTTC CASSLIRDRGHEQYF TRBD1 TRBJ2-7 TRBV7-9 once 15
TGTGCCAGCAGCTTAGGTTACGGCGGGATTAGCACAGATACGCAGTATTTT CASSLGYGGISTDTQYF - TRBJ2-3 TRBV7-8 few 17
TGTGCCACCAGCAGAGGGGCTAGCGGGATTGGGAATGAGCAGTTCTTC CATSRGASGIGNEQFF TRBD2 TRBJ2-1 TRBV15 - 16
TGTGCCAGCAGTTTCCGGGGCGAGCAGTACTTC CASSFRGEQYF - TRBJ2-7 TRBV12-3/TRBV12-4 many 11
TGTGCCAGCAGCTCTACCTGGGACGACCCGAACACCGGGGAGCTGTTTTTT CASSSTWDDPNTGELFF - TRBJ2-2 TRBV7-9 - 17
TGCGCCAGCGAAGCGGGGCTCGGGGAGCTGTTTTTT CASEAGLGELFF TRBD2 TRBJ2-2 TRBV5-1 - 12
TGTGCCAGCAGCCAATCCAGCGGGAGAGCTAACAATGAGCAGTTCTTC CASSQSSGRANNEQFF TRBD2 TRBJ2-1 TRBV4-2 few 16
TGTGCCAGCAGCCCCCGCGGCAGATCGAACACTGAAGCTTTCTTT CASSPRGRSNTEAFF - TRBJ1-1 TRBV6-1 many 15
TGTGCCAGCACTCCCTCCTGGGCTAGCGGGAGGAATGAGCAGTTCTTC CASTPSWASGRNEQFF TRBD2 TRBJ2-1 TRBV6-2/TRBV6-3 - 16
TGTGCCAGCAGCTTTAACACATACGAGCAGTACTTC CASSFNTYEQYF - TRBJ2-7 TRBV11-2 - 12
TGTGCCAGCAGCCTGGGACAGGGGCGATTCTATAGCAATCAGCCCCAGCATTTT CASSLGQGRFYSNQPQHF TRBD1 TRBJ1-5 TRBV5-5 - 18
TGCAGTGCTCCTAGAACCGGGACTAGCTACGAGCAGTACTTC CSAPRTGTSYEQYF TRBD2 TRBJ2-7 TRBV20-1 - 14
TGTGCCAGCTCGAGCCCGGAGATCTCCTACAATGAGCAGTTCTTC CASSSPEISYNEQFF - TRBJ2-1 TRBV28 - 15
TGTGCCAGCAGCTTGGCGGGGCAGTACTATCGCTACACCTTC CASSLAGQYYRYTF - TRBJ1-2 TRBV5-6 few 14
TGTGCCAGCAGCCAAGAAGTCGGCGAGCAGTACTTC CASSQEVGEQYF - TRBJ2-7 TRBV3-1 - 12
TGTGCCAGCAGCATTGGGACTAAGGAGACCCAGTACTTC CASSIGTKETQYF TRBD2 TRBJ2-5 TRBV11-2 - 13
TGCGCCAGCAGCTTGGCCACAGGCGCCGGGGCCAACGTCCTGACTTTC CASSLATGAGANVLTF - TRBJ2-6 TRBV5-1 - 16
TGTGCCAGCAGGGACGGAGCGGGAGGTACGCAGTATTTT CASRDGAGGTQYF TRBD2 TRBJ2-3 TRBV7-2 - 13
TGTGCCAGCAGCGCGGGACAGGGAATTAATTCACCCCTCCACTTT CASSAGQGINSPLHF TRBD1 TRBJ1-6 TRBV7-2 - 15
TGCGCCAGCAGCCAAGGGTACAGGGGGGGCAAGGCCGGGGAGCTGTTTTTT CASSQGYRGGKAGELFF - TRBJ2-2 TRBV4-1 - 17
TGCGCCAGCAGCCCCGACAGGGGAGGCATCAATGAGCAGTTCTTC CASSPDRGGINEQFF TRBD1 TRBJ2-1 TRBV4-3 many 15
TGCAGTGCCCACCCTACCGGGGCCTACAATGAGCAGTTCTTC CSAHPTGAYNEQFF - TRBJ2-1 TRBV20-1 many 14
TGTGCCAGCAGTGTCATCCCTAAAGAGACCCAGTACTTC CASSVIPKETQYF - TRBJ2-5 TRBV6-1 few 13
TGTGCCAGCAGAATAACCGGACAGGGCTACGAGCAGTACTTC CASRITGQGYEQYF TRBD1 TRBJ2-7 TRBV28 few 14
TGTGCCAGCAGTGAATTGAGAGGACTAGAGACCCAGTACTTC CASSELRGLETQYF - TRBJ2-5 TRBV25-1 few 14
TGTGCCAGCAGTGAAGACAGGAGGGCACCCCTCCACTTT CASSEDRRAPLHF - TRBJ1-6 TRBV2 - 13
TGCAGTGCCCCCAAACTACTTTATAATTCACCCCTCCACTTT CSAPKLLYNSPLHF - TRBJ1-6 TRBV20-1 - 14
TGCGCCAGCAGCTTGGATCCGGGCGCCTACGAGCAGTACTTC CASSLDPGAYEQYF - TRBJ2-7 TRBV5-1 many 14
TGCGCCAGCAGCTCGCAGGGGGGACAGTTGAGTCCTGAGCAGTACTTC CASSSQGGQLSPEQYF - TRBJ2-7 TRBV5-1 - 16
TGTGCCAGCAGTTTTTCGGGGGGCGCACAAGAGACCCAGTACTTC CASSFSGGAQETQYF - TRBJ2-5 TRBV12-3/TRBV12-4 - 15
TGTGCCATCACTAACTCTGGAAACACCATATATTTT CAITNSGNTIYF - TRBJ1-3 TRBV10-3 few 12
TGTGCCAGCAGTCCGAGGGGGGTTGGCGGACACACAGATACGCAGTATTTT CASSPRGVGGHTDTQYF - TRBJ2-3 TRBV6-2/TRBV6-3 - 17
TGCGCCAGCAGCTTGGGCTCGAACCAGGGGAATGAGCAGTTCTTC CASSLGSNQGNEQFF - TRBJ2-1 TRBV5-1 few 15
TGCAGCGTTGATGTCGAGCAGTTCTTC CSVDVEQFF - TRBJ2-1 TRBV29-1 - 9
TGTGCCAGCACCCACGGCGAAAGCTCCTACAATGAGCAGTTCTTC CASTHGESSYNEQFF - TRBJ2-1 TRBV6-2/TRBV6-3 - 15
TGTGCCATCAGGGGAGAAGTTAATGAAAAACTGTTTTTT CAIRGEVNEKLFF - TRBJ1-4 TRBV10-3 few 13
TGCGCCAGCAGCTTGGCCGGGATAAACACCGGGGAGCTGTTTTTT CASSLAGINTGELFF - TRBJ2-2 TRBV5-1 many 15
TGCGCCAGCAGCCTCATCCCGAGGCCGACAGATACGCAGTATTTT CASSLIPRPTDTQYF - TRBJ2-3 TRBV5-1 - 15